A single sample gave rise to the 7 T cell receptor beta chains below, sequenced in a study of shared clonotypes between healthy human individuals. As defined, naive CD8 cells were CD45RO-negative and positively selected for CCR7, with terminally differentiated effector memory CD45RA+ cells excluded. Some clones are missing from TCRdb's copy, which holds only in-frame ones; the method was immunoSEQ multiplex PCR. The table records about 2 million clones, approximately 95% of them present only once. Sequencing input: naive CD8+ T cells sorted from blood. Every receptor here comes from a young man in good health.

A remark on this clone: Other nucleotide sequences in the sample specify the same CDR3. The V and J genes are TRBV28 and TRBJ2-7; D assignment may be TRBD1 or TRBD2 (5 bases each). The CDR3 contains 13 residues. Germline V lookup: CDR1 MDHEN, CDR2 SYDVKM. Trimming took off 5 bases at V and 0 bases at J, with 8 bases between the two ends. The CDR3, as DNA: TGTGCCAGCAGTGGGACCAGCTCCTACGAGCAGTACTTC. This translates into CASSGTSSYEQYF. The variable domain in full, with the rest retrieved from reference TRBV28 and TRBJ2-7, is DVKVTQSSRYLVKRTGEKVFLECVQDMDHENMFWYRQDPGLGLRLIYFSYDVKMKEKGDIPEGYSVSREKKERFSLILESASTNQTSMYLCASSGTSSYEQYFGPGTRLTVT.

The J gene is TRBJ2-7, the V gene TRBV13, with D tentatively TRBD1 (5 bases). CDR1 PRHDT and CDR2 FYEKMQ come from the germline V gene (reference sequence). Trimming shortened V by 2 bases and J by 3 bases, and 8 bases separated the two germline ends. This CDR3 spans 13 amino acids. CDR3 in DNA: TGTGCCAGCAGCTTATTTGACAGCTACGAGCAGTACTTC. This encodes CASSLFDSYEQYF.

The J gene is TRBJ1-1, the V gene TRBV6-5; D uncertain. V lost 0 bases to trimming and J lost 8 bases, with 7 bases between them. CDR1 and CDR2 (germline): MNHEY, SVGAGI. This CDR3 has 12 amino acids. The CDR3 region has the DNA TGTGCCAGCAGTTACTCGCTGAGGGAAGCTTTCTTT. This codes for CASSYSLREAFF.

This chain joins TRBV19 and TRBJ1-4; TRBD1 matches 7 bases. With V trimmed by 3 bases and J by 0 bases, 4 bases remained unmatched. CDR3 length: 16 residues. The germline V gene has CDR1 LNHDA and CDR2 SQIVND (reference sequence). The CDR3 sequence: CASSMDRLATNEKLFF. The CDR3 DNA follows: TGTGCCAGTAGTATGGACAGGCTTGCAACTAATGAAAAACTGTTTTTT. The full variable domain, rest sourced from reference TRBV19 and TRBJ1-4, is DGGITQSPKYLFRKEGQNVTLSCEQNLNHDAMYWYRQDPGQGLRLIYYSQIVNDFQKGDIAEGYSVSREKKESFPLTVTSAQKNPTAFYLCASSMDRLATNEKLFFGSGTQLSVL.

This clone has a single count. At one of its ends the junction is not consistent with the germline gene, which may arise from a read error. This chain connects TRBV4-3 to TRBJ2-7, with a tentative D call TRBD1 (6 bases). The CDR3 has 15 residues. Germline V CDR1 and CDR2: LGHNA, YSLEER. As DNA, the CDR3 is TGCGCCAACAGCCAAGATGGGACACTGTTGTACGAGCAGTACTTC. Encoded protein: CANSQDGTLLYEQYF.

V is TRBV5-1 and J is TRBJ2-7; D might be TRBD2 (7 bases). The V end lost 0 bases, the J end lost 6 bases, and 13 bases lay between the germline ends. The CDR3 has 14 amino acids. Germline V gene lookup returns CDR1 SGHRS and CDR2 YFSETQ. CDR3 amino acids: CASSLAMGGREQYF. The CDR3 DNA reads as TGCGCCAGCAGCTTGGCCATGGGGGGGCGCGAGCAGTACTTC.

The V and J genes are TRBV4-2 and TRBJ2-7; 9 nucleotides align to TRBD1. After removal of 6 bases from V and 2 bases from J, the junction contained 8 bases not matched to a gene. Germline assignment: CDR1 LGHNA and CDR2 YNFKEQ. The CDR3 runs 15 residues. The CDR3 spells CASRPDRGNAYEQYF. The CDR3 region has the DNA TGTGCCAGCAGACCCGACAGGGGGAATGCCTACGAGCAGTACTTC.